These 25 T cell receptor beta chains originate from one sample sequenced in a study of T cell responses to AZD1222 COVID-19 vaccine. Assay used: immunoSEQ multiplex PCR; TCRdb lists only in-frame clones, some missing. This sample has approximately 150,000 clones; roughly 92% occur once, and the top ten carry about 4.6%. The specimen was peripheral blood, collected 28 days after the second AZD1222 dose. The source is an adult who received the AZD1222 COVID-19 vaccine.

The J gene is TRBJ1-1, the V gene TRBV4-1; D unresolved. V shed 4 bases and J shed 0 bases, with 9 bases lying between them. CDR1 MGHRA and CDR2 YSYEKL come from the germline V gene. This CDR3 contains 14 residues. The CDR3 is CASSLPTMNTEAFF. The CDR3 DNA follows: TGCGCCAGCAGCCTGCCTACGATGAACACTGAAGCTTTCTTT.

The CDR3 loop is CASSLAPGRLRGEKLFF. CDR3 coding DNA: TGTGCCAGCAGCTTAGCCCCCGGCCGCCTCCGAGGTGAAAAACTGTTTTTT. The chain is built from TRBV7-8 and TRBJ1-4; D gene unclear. The CDR3 runs 17 residues. Trimming removed 0 bases from V and 7 bases from J, with 18 bases in between. The germline V gene encodes CDR1 SGHVS and CDR2 FQNEAQ.

The chain joins TRBV6-5 to TRBJ2-7; 10 bases align to TRBD1. The CDR3 sequence is 14 residues long. The V segment lost 6 bases and the J segment 7 bases; nucleotides outside the gene matches: 9. Germline assignment: CDR1 MNHEY and CDR2 SVGAGI. In DNA form, the CDR3 reads TGTGCCAGCAGGACGGACAGGGGGGATTGGGAGCAGTACTTC. Translated: CASRTDRGDWEQYF.

This chain joins TRBV4-1 and TRBJ2-1, with a possible D match to TRBD2 (6 bases). Trimming cost V 3 bases and J 1 base, with 13 bases left between them. The germline CDR1 and CDR2 sequences are MGHRA and YSYEKL. There are 16 residues in the CDR3. CDR3 loop: CASSQDEAGSYNEQFF. The CDR3 coding sequence is TGCGCCAGCAGCCAGGATGAGGCGGGGTCCTACAATGAGCAGTTCTTC.

The V and J genes are TRBV7-9 and TRBJ2-3; 12 nucleotides line up with TRBD2. The CDR3 has 19 amino acids. J lost 2 bases, V lost 6 bases, and 15 bases had no gene match. Germline CDR1 and CDR2: SEHNR and FQNEAQ (reference sequence). CDR3 amino acids: CASSPLAGGPHSFTDTQYF. CDR3 bases: TGTGCCAGCAGTCCACTAGCGGGAGGACCACATTCCTTCACAGATACGCAGTATTTT. The variable domain in full, completed from reference TRBV7-9 and TRBJ2-3, reads DTGVSQNPRHKITKRGQNVTFRCDPISEHNRLYWYRQTLGQGPEFLTYFQNEAQLEKSRLLSDRFSAERPKGSFSTLEIQRTEQGDSAMYLCASSPLAGGPHSFTDTQYFGPGTRLTVL.

This clone appeared once. This chain uses TRBV6-5 with TRBJ1-2; D remains ambiguous. The CDR3 length is 12 residues. The germline V and J ends were trimmed by 6 bases and 7 bases, with 12 bases remaining between them. Germline V gene data show CDR1 as MNHEY and CDR2 as SVGAGI. The DNA for the CDR3 is TGTGCCAGCAGGGGTCTACGTGGTGGCTACACCTTC. It yields the protein CASRGLRGGYTF.

V usage is TRBV5-4 and J usage is TRBJ2-5, with 9 bases identical to TRBD2. Trimming took 0 bases from V and 4 from J; bases not matched to a gene: 7. This CDR3 region has 16 residues. Per the germline V gene, CDR1 is SGHNT and CDR2 is YYREEE (reference sequence). The CDR3 loop is CASSLGGSGRIETQYF. The CDR3 DNA reads as TGTGCCAGCAGCTTGGGGGGGAGCGGGAGGATAGAGACCCAGTACTTC.

The rearrangement uses TRBV11-3 and TRBJ2-1, with 8 bases fitting TRBD1. V was clipped by 5 bases and J by 5 bases; unmatched bases: 8. The CDR3 loop spans 15 amino acids. The germline V gene encodes CDR1 SGHNT and CDR2 YENEEA. CDR3 sequence: CASSAGGRGHNEQFF. DNA of the CDR3: TGTGCCAGCAGCGCAGGGGGCAGGGGGCACAATGAGCAGTTCTTC.

This clone was seen a single time. The chain combines TRBV10-3 with TRBJ2-7; D could derive from TRBD1 or TRBD2 (6 bases each). Per the germline V gene, CDR1 is ENHRY and CDR2 is SYGVKD. CDR3 length: 15 residues. Trimming took off 2 bases at V and 1 base at J, with 12 bases between the two ends. The CDR3 coding sequence is TGTGCCATCAGTGAGGTGGGGGGCAAATCCTACGAGCAGTACTTC. This translates into CAISEVGGKSYEQYF.

The CDR3 reads CASSFRGSGANVLTF. CDR3 bases: TGTGCCAGCAGTTTTCGTGGCTCTGGGGCCAACGTCCTGACTTTC. The J gene is TRBJ2-6, the V gene TRBV6-5; D call uncertain. This CDR3 comprises 15 residues. V gave up 4 bases and J gave up 0 bases, with 7 bases separating them. The V gene's germline CDR1 is MNHEY and CDR2 SVGAGI.

The chain's CDR3 is CASSKTPRTSGHYEQYF. CDR3 DNA sequence: TGTGCCAGCAGCAAAACTCCACGGACTAGCGGGCACTACGAGCAGTACTTC. V usage is TRBV27 and J usage is TRBJ2-7, with 11 bases aligning to TRBD2. With V trimmed by 6 bases and J by 3 bases, 13 bases remained unmatched. CDR3 length equals 17 residues. Germline V CDR1 and CDR2: MNHEY, SMNVEV (reference sequence).

The chain couples TRBV28 to TRBJ2-7, with TRBD1 matching over 8 bases. This CDR3 is built from 15 residues. Unmatched junction bases numbered 13, after V lost 5 bases and J lost 7 bases. Germline assignment: CDR1 MDHEN and CDR2 SYDVKM. The CDR3 DNA reads TGTGCCAGCAGTCAGGGGGCCCTTAGGTATGGGGAGCAGTACTTC. This codes for CASSQGALRYGEQYF.

The chain couples TRBV6-6 to TRBJ2-3, with D maybe TRBD2 (5 bases). V lost 2 bases to trimming and J lost 2 bases, with 8 bases between them. The germline CDR1 and CDR2 sequences are MNHNY and SVGAGI (reference sequence). This CDR3 is built from 14 residues. CDR3 amino acids: CASSYPGNTDTQYF. The CDR3 region has the DNA TGTGCCAGCAGTTACCCCGGGAACACAGATACGCAGTATTTT.

This clone appeared a single time. The chain carries TRBV28 and TRBJ1-4; perhaps TRBD1 as D (5 bases). Germline CDR1 is MDHEN and CDR2 is SYDVKM. V was pared by 5 bases and J by 5 bases, with 12 bases between. CDR3 length equals 14 residues. This CDR3 is CASSDQGINEKLFF. Written as DNA, the CDR3 is TGTGCCAGCAGTGATCAGGGTATCAATGAAAAACTGTTTTTT.

The chain recombines TRBV11-3 with TRBJ2-7, with TRBD1 matching over 9 bases. Per germline, CDR1 SGHNT and CDR2 YENEEA. V lost 0 bases and J lost 1; bases outside the gene matches: 10. This CDR3 has 18 amino acids. CDR3 DNA sequence: TGTGCCAGCAGCTTAGAGGCCTTAGGACAGGGGACTTCCTACGAGCAGTACTTC. Its protein is CASSLEALGQGTSYEQYF.

This sequence joins TRBV11-2 and TRBJ2-3; no firm D call. CDR1 is SGHAT, CDR2 FQNNGV, per germline. The CDR3 loop spans 14 amino acids. V lost 1 base, J lost 2 bases, and 7 bases lay in between. Written as DNA, the CDR3 is TGTGCCAGCAGCTTAGGGTGGCACACAGATACGCAGTATTTT. Its protein product is CASSLGWHTDTQYF.

This rearrangement joins TRBV7-8 to TRBJ1-4; weak D call: TRBD1 (6 bases). V was clipped by 5 bases and J by 8 bases, with 21 bases between them. Germline V gene lookup returns CDR1 SGHVS and CDR2 FQNEAQ. The CDR3 has 16 amino acids. Written as DNA, the CDR3 is TGTGCCAGCAGCCTCCTGGCGGGGCCAGGGGAAGAAAAACTGTTTTTT. Translation gives CASSLLAGPGEEKLFF.

J is TRBJ2-7 and V is TRBV28; 9 bases map to TRBD2. CDR1 and CDR2 from the germline V gene are MDHEN and SYDVKM. This CDR3 comprises 14 residues. The V and J ends lost 5 bases and 2 bases, in that order; junction bases with no gene match: 4. The CDR3, as DNA: TGTGCCAGCAGTCCTAGCGGGACCACCTACGAGCAGTACTTC. Encoded protein: CASSPSGTTYEQYF.

This clone appeared a single time. The chain has TRBV7-8 and TRBJ1-2; perhaps TRBD1 as D (5 bases). The CDR3 has 15 residues. Germline CDR1 SGHVS, CDR2 FQNEAQ. Trimming pared 4 bases from V and 6 bases from J, leaving 18 bases between. In DNA form, the CDR3 reads TGTGCCAGCAGCTCCCGGGACCACTCGCCGGATGGCTACACCTTC. It specifies CASSSRDHSPDGYTF.

This chain links TRBV6-5 with TRBJ2-5, with TRBD2 as a possible D gene (6 bases). Trimming removed 2 bases at V and 5 bases at J, with 6 bases between. Per the germline V gene, CDR1 is MNHEY and CDR2 is SVGAGI. This CDR3 has 12 amino acids. The CDR3 spells CASSYRGETQYF. CDR3 nucleotide sequence: TGTGCCAGCAGTTACCGGGGGGAGACCCAGTACTTC.

This chain connects TRBV12-3 or TRBV12-4 to TRBJ1-2; 7 bases are a match to TRBD1. This CDR3 comprises 13 residues. Trimming at V came to 7 bases and at J to 4 bases, leaving 6 bases not matched to a gene. The CDR3 coding sequence is TGTGCCAGCATACTGACAGGGCGCTATGGCTACACCTTC. The encoded protein is CASILTGRYGYTF.

This clone was seen only once. The gene calls are TRBV5-1 and TRBJ2-1; TRBD2 matches at 8 bases. CDR1 and CDR2 from the germline V gene are SGHRS and YFSETQ. This CDR3 has 16 residues. Germline trimming cut 0 bases from V and 0 bases from J; bases unmatched to any gene: 2. The CDR3 region has the DNA TGCGCCAGCAGCTTGGCGGCGGGAGGCTCCTACAATGAGCAGTTCTTC. It yields the protein CASSLAAGGSYNEQFF.

This clone was observed a few times. This sequence joins TRBV27 and TRBJ2-7; maybe TRBD1 (5 bases). The CDR3 totals 18 residues. The V gene lost 5 bases and the J gene lost 3 bases, with 26 bases spanning the gap. Germline CDR1 and CDR2: MNHEY and SMNVEV (reference sequence). The DNA for the CDR3 is TGTGCCAGCAGTCCTAAACTTCCCCTCGACAGCGTCCGCTACGAGCAGTACTTC. This encodes CASSPKLPLDSVRYEQYF.

V usage is TRBV3-1 (or the pseudogene TRBV3-2) and J usage is TRBJ2-7; D possibly uses TRBD1 or TRBD2 (5 bases each). V was clipped by 0 bases and J by 3 bases, with 12 bases between them. The CDR3 runs to 15 residues. Germline loops: CDR1 LGHDT, CDR2 YNNKEL (reference sequence). CDR3 sequence: CASSQDPGPLYEQYF. DNA for the CDR3: TGTGCCAGCAGCCAAGATCCGGGACCCCTCTACGAGCAGTACTTC.

The V gene is TRBV7-9, the J gene TRBJ1-1; no definite D call. Germline loops: CDR1 SEHNR, CDR2 FQNEAQ (reference sequence). The CDR3 runs to 14 residues. The V end was cut by 2 bases, the J end by 5 bases, with 12 bases between. The CDR3 region is CASSLIPQGTEAFF. CDR3 DNA sequence: TGTGCCAGCAGCTTAATCCCCCAAGGGACTGAAGCTTTCTTT. The whole variable domain, filled in from reference TRBV7-9 and TRBJ1-1, reads DTGVSQNPRHKITKRGQNVTFRCDPISEHNRLYWYRQTLGQGPEFLTYFQNEAQLEKSRLLSDRFSAERPKGSFSTLEIQRTEQGDSAMYLCASSLIPQGTEAFFGQGTRLTVV.